The next 8 T cell receptor beta chains were all read from a single sample in a study of OX40 agonist ivuxolimab in advanced cancers. Some clones are missing from TCRdb's copy, which holds only in-frame ones; the method was immunoSEQ multiplex PCR. Counted here are some 66,000 clones, roughly 88% occurring once; the ten biggest clones make up approximately 0.25%. This specimen was CD4+ or CD8+ T cells sorted from blood, taken in a trial of the OX40 agonist ivuxolimab. The source is an adult with an advanced solid tumor such as melanoma, head and neck, liver or kidney cancer.

V and J are TRBV19 and TRBJ2-1; TRBD2 aligns across 14 bases. CDR1 and CDR2 (germline): LNHDA, SQIVND (reference sequence). Germline trimming cut 3 bases from V and 7 bases from J; bases unmatched to any gene: 8. CDR3 size: 17 residues. The CDR3 DNA follows: TGTGCCAGTAGTATGGGGTTGGGGACTAGCGGGAGTAATGAGCAGTTCTTC. Its protein product is CASSMGLGTSGSNEQFF.

The chain is built from TRBV4-1 and TRBJ2-1; 7 nucleotides line up with TRBD1. The CDR3 extends over 16 amino acids. Germline lookup yields CDR1 MGHRA and CDR2 YSYEKL. V shed 3 bases and J 8 bases; nucleotides not matched to a gene: 13. The CDR3 nucleotides read TGCGCCAGCAGCCAGCAAACAGGGGCGCCTGGAGATGAGCAGTTCTTC. Protein: CASSQQTGAPGDEQFF.

About this clone itself: The junction shows a germline mismatch at one end, possibly a read error. This chain joins TRBV27 and TRBJ1-2, with a tentative D call TRBD1 (5 bases). The CDR3 sequence is 12 residues long. Looked up from germline, CDR1 is MNHEY and CDR2 is SMNVEV (reference sequence). CDR3: CASSLGLGPESF. The CDR3 DNA is TGTGCCAGCAGTTTAGGGCTGGGACCAGAAAGCTTC.

CDR3: CASSTVLARVGETQYF. CDR3 nucleotides: TGCGCCAGCAGCACGGTACTAGCGCGGGTTGGAGAGACCCAGTACTTC. The chain is built from TRBV5-1 and TRBJ2-5; 7 nucleotides agree with TRBD2. The CDR3 has 16 amino acids. Per the germline V gene, CDR1 is SGHRS and CDR2 is YFSETQ. V was pared by 4 bases and J by 4 bases, with 13 bases of the junction left unmatched.

The chain carries TRBV5-4 and TRBJ2-3; 9 bases are shared with TRBD1. Losses at the gene ends were 4 bases for V and 6 bases for J; bases not matched to a gene: 6. CDR1 SGHNT and CDR2 YYREEE come from the germline V gene (reference sequence). The CDR3 runs 14 residues. CDR3 loop: CASSLGQGPDTQYF. CDR3 sequence (DNA): TGTGCCAGCAGCCTGGGACAGGGACCGGATACGCAGTATTTT. Together with reference TRBV5-4 and TRBJ2-3, the CDR3 gives the full variable domain: ETGVTQSPTHLIKTRGQQVTLRCSSQSGHNTVSWYQQALGQGPQFIFQYYREEENGRGNFPPRFSGLQFPNYSSELNVNALELDDSALYLCASSLGQGPDTQYFGPGTRLTVL.

This clone showed up just once. The chain joins TRBV7-2 to TRBJ2-5; no clear D gene. There are 13 residues in the CDR3. Trimming shortened V by 5 bases and J by 4 bases, and 11 bases separated the two germline ends. The germline V gene encodes CDR1 SGHTA and CDR2 FQGNSA. The CDR3 here is CASSPHPVETQYF. The CDR3 nucleotides read TGTGCCAGCAGCCCCCACCCAGTAGAGACCCAGTACTTC.

The rearrangement joins TRBV29-1 to TRBJ2-7, with D unclear. Germline V gene lookup returns CDR1 SQVTM and CDR2 ANQGSEA. Trimming cost V 4 bases and J 2 bases, with 9 bases left between them. The CDR3 length is 12 residues. CDR3 DNA: TGCAGCGTTGGGACCAACGCCTACGAGCAGTACTTC. It specifies CSVGTNAYEQYF.

In DNA form, the CDR3 reads TGCGCCAGCAGCCCCAGCTCCCACAGGGGGGAGACCCAGTACTTC. Translating it yields CASSPSSHRGETQYF. The chain couples TRBV4-3 to TRBJ2-5; 8 bases map to TRBD1. The germline CDR1 and CDR2 sequences are LGHNA and YSLEER. The CDR3 loop spans 15 amino acids. V gave up 4 bases and J gave up 5 bases; unmatched junction bases: 9.